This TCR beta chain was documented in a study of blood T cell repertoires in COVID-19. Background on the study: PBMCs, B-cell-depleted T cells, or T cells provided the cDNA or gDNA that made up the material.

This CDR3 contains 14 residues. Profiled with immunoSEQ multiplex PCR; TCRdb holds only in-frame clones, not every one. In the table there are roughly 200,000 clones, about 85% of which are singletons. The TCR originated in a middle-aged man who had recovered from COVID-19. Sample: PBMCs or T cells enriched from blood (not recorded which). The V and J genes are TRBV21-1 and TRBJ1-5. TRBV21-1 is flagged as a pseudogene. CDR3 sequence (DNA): TGTGCCAGCAGCCCCCGACTCGGCGGCGGGCCCCAGCATTTT. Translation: CASSPRLGGGPQHF.